This T cell receptor (beta chain) is from a study of blood T cells in healthy people across ages. Each donor's blood draw was 7.5 to 10 milliliters of peripheral blood. Isolation yielded PBMCs, at least 7 million per sample, in every case. The length of the CDR3 is 11 residues. CDR1 is MNHNY and CDR2 is SVGAGI in the germline V gene (reference sequence). The V gene end was trimmed by 7 bases and the J gene end by 12 bases; junction bases not matched to a gene: 7. A sample-barcoded 5' primer and a J-beta primer mix were used in a second PCR of about 7 to 12 cycles. TCRdb analysed the 5' RACE reads with MiXCR anew, one entry per CDR3 protein. The sample lists about 730,000 distinct CDR3 sequences, approximately 39% seen once, with about 20% in the top ten.

Sequencing used blood. The chain recombines TRBV6-6 with TRBJ2-5, with 8 bases fitting TRBD2. The sequence derives from a woman aged 55-70 years in good health. CDR3 sequence: CASTHGGEEYF. The CDR3 DNA sequence: TGTGCCAGCACCCACGGGGGGGAGGAGTACTTC.